Below, 23 T cell receptor beta chains from the same sample are listed, as sequenced in a study of T cell changes during pregnancy in multiple sclerosis. Using immunoSEQ multiplex PCR, the repertoire was profiled, and TCRdb retains in-frame clones only, with some absent. The top ten clones hold 1.9% of a sample with 100,000 or so clones, about 92% of them seen once. The sample was peripheral blood, taken after pregnancy. These receptor sequences come from a female donor with multiple sclerosis, enrolled in a pregnancy study.

The chain recombines TRBV5-1 with TRBJ2-1; D perhaps matches TRBD2 (5 bases). This CDR3 contains 16 residues. CDR1 is SGHRS, CDR2 YFSETQ, per germline. The V gene lost 4 bases and the J gene lost 0 bases, with 14 bases spanning the gap. Written as DNA, the CDR3 is TGCGCCAGCAGCAAACAGCCCGCGGGCTCCTACAATGAGCAGTTCTTC. This codes for CASSKQPAGSYNEQFF.

The V and J genes are TRBV18 and TRBJ1-2; a possible D gene is TRBD1 (5 bases). Trimming removed 3 bases at V and 2 bases at J, with 13 bases between. The germline gives CDR1 KGHSH, CDR2 LQKENI. CDR3 length equals 15 residues. The CDR3 DNA is TGTGCCAGCTCACCGGTTGGCCAGGGAAACTATGGCTACACCTTC. This codes for CASSPVGQGNYGYTF.

The J gene is TRBJ2-5, the V gene TRBV29-1; D may be TRBD1 (6 bases). CDR1 and CDR2 from the germline V gene are SQVTM and ANQGSEA. The CDR3 extends over 13 amino acids. The ends were cut back, 7 bases at V and 4 bases at J, with 16 bases in the middle. In DNA form, the CDR3 reads TGCAGCGCCAGGACAGCTGGAGGAGAGACCCAGTACTTC. It encodes CSARTAGGETQYF.

For this clone: An end of the junction does not agree with germline; a read error may underlie this. This chain connects TRBV19 to TRBJ2-5, with D maybe TRBD2 (5 bases). CDR1 and CDR2 (germline): LNHDA, SQIVND (reference sequence). This CDR3 has 14 amino acids. The CDR3 bases are TGTGCCAGTAGTCTAGAGGGCCTCGGAGAGACCCAGTACTTC. This codes for CASSLEGLGETQYF.

The chain uses TRBV12-5 and TRBJ1-4; 12 positions match TRBD1. This CDR3 is 15 amino acids long. J gave up 11 bases and V 6 bases, and 10 bases lay outside the gene matches. Per germline, CDR1 LGHNT and CDR2 FRNRAP. The CDR3 here is CASGDVGTGGGKLFF. The CDR3 DNA follows: TGTGCTAGTGGAGACGTCGGGACAGGGGGCGGGAAACTGTTTTTT.

The V call is TRBV7-3, the J call TRBJ2-5; 14 nucleotides agree with TRBD2. The CDR3 is 16 amino acids. V lost 4 bases to trimming and J lost 4 bases; unmatched junction nucleotides: 5. The germline CDR1 and CDR2 sequences are SGHTA and FQGTGA. CDR3 coding DNA: TGTGCCAGCAGCTCGGGACTAGCGGGAGTATCAGAGACCCAGTACTTC. It encodes CASSSGLAGVSETQYF.

The rearrangement uses TRBV15 and TRBJ1-1; perhaps TRBD1 as D (5 bases). The V end was cut by 0 bases, the J end by 5 bases, with 13 bases between. Per the germline V gene, CDR1 is LNHNV and CDR2 is YYDKDF (reference sequence). CDR3 size: 15 residues. CDR3 bases: TGTGCCACCAGCAGAGATTACCGGGAGGGGACTGAAGCTTTCTTT. Amino acids: CATSRDYREGTEAFF.

A single count supports this clone. The genes are TRBV29-1 and TRBJ2-3, with a weak D call TRBD2 (6 bases). Trimming cost V 7 bases and J 4 bases, with 15 bases left between them. The CDR3 spans 13 residues. CDR1 SQVTM and CDR2 ANQGSEA come from the germline V gene. CDR3 amino acids: CSASASGADTQYF. CDR3 DNA: TGCAGCGCCTCTGCTTCGGGGGCAGATACGCAGTATTTT.

The chain employs TRBV6-5 and TRBJ2-3; possible D gene TRBD1, 6 bases. The germline gives CDR1 MNHEY, CDR2 SVGAGI. V was clipped by 2 bases and J by 5 bases, with 14 bases between them. The CDR3 sequence is 15 residues long. The CDR3 is CASSYRGPGEDTQYF. CDR3 DNA sequence: TGTGCCAGCAGTTACAGGGGCCCAGGGGAAGATACGCAGTATTTT.

The chain couples TRBV27 to TRBJ1-6, with D hard to call. Germline V CDR1 and CDR2: MNHEY, SMNVEV (reference sequence). Between the trimmed V and J ends, which lost 2 bases and 10 bases, there was a span of 18 bases. The CDR3 has 16 amino acids. The CDR3 loop is CASSLVRTVGGSPLHF. CDR3 in DNA: TGTGCCAGCAGTTTAGTCAGGACGGTAGGAGGGTCACCCCTCCACTTT.

The count of this clone is one. The CDR3 sequence: CASSQKWGGGGSGNTIYF. For the CDR3, the DNA is TGCGCCAGCAGCCAAAAATGGGGGGGAGGGGGCTCTGGAAACACCATATATTTT. The rearrangement links TRBV4-1 to TRBJ1-3; D is possibly TRBD1 (6 bases). The CDR3 loop spans 18 amino acids. V gave up 2 bases and J gave up 0 bases, with 17 bases separating them. Germline values: CDR1 MGHRA, CDR2 YSYEKL.

This chain connects TRBV7-3 to TRBJ1-1; 7 positions match TRBD1. The CDR3 sequence is 16 residues long. The V and J ends lost 0 bases and 1 base, in that order; junction bases with no gene match: 5. Germline CDR1 and CDR2: SGHTA and FQGTGA. The DNA of the CDR3 is TGTGCCAGCAGCTTAACTTCGGGACAGAAGAACACTGAAGCTTTCTTT. It codes for CASSLTSGQKNTEAFF.

Comments on this clone: One junction end does not reproduce the germline sequence, and a read error may be involved. The chain has TRBV19 and TRBJ2-5, with TRBD1 identical over 8 bases. Looked up from germline, CDR1 is LNHDA and CDR2 is SQIVND (reference sequence). CDR3 length: 13 residues. DNA of the CDR3: TGTGCCAGTAGTTTAGACAGGGGAGAGACCCAGTACTTC. Protein sequence: CASSLDRGETQYF.

The V gene is TRBV19, the J gene TRBJ2-5, with TRBD2 as a possible D gene (6 bases). CDR1 is LNHDA and CDR2 is SQIVND in the germline V gene (reference sequence). V lost 0 bases to trimming and J lost 7 bases, with 12 bases between them. The CDR3 is made up of 14 amino acids. CDR3 loop: CASSIDSAGRTQYF. Written as DNA, the CDR3 is TGTGCCAGTAGTATAGATTCGGCGGGACGGACCCAGTACTTC.

The V and J genes are TRBV11-1 and TRBJ2-5; TRBD2 matches at 8 bases. Trimming cost V 5 bases and J 5 bases; bases outside gene matches: 7. Germline V lookup: CDR1 SGHAT, CDR2 FQDESV (reference sequence). There are 14 residues in the CDR3. CDR3 amino acids: CASSLAGGGETQYF. CDR3 coding DNA: TGTGCCAGCAGCCTTGCGGGGGGCGGGGAGACCCAGTACTTC.

This rearrangement joins TRBV7-3 to TRBJ2-1; weak D call: TRBD1 (5 bases). The V gene's germline CDR1 is SGHTA and CDR2 FQGTGA. The CDR3 has 15 residues. V was pared by 1 base and J by 1 base, with 8 bases between. The CDR3 nucleotides are TGTGCCAGCAGCTTAATGTCAGGGTCCTACAATGAGCAGTTCTTC. Translated: CASSLMSGSYNEQFF. Complete variable domain (other parts from reference TRBV7-3 and TRBJ2-1): GAGVSQTPSNKVTEKGKYVELRCDPISGHTALYWYRQSLGQGPEFLIYFQGTGAADDSGLPNDRFFAVRPEGSVSTLKIQRTERGDSAVYLCASSLMSGSYNEQFFGPGTRLTVL.

CDR3 sequence: CAWSPKGVGTGELFF. CDR3 bases: TGTGCCTGGAGTCCCAAGGGAGTAGGGACCGGGGAGCTGTTTTTT. V gene TRBV30 combines with J gene TRBJ2-2; D possibly corresponds to TRBD2 (5 bases). Trimming took off 2 bases at V and 5 bases at J, with 15 bases between the two ends. The CDR3 sequence is 15 residues long. The germline gives CDR1 GTSNPN, CDR2 SVGIG (reference sequence).

The chain employs TRBV27 and TRBJ2-3, with no clear D. Trimming stripped 0 bases from V and 0 bases from J, with 13 bases between. CDR3 length equals 17 residues. The V gene's germline CDR1 is MNHEY and CDR2 SMNVEV (reference sequence). Here the CDR3 reads CASSLSPLAASTDTQYF. CDR3 DNA sequence: TGTGCCAGCAGTTTATCCCCCTTAGCAGCTAGCACAGATACGCAGTATTTT.

This chain connects TRBV5-5 to TRBJ2-6; 8 bases match TRBD1. This CDR3 spans 19 amino acids. The ends lost 1 base at V and 4 bases at J; junction bases unmatched: 13. The germline V gene has CDR1 SGHKS and CDR2 YYEKEE (reference sequence). The chain's CDR3 is CASSLFSQGAVSGANVLTF. The CDR3 DNA follows: TGTGCCAGCAGCTTGTTTTCCCAGGGGGCGGTGTCCGGGGCCAACGTCCTGACTTTC.

The chain employs TRBV5-1 and TRBJ1-6; TRBD1 might be the D (6 bases). This CDR3 has 16 residues. V lost 4 bases to trimming and J lost 3 bases, with 14 bases between them. Germline CDR1 reads SGHRS; CDR2 reads YFSETQ. CDR3 sequence (DNA): TGCGCCAGCAGCCCGGGACATGGCGACTATAATTCACCCCTCCACTTT. Its translation: CASSPGHGDYNSPLHF.

The V and J genes are TRBV6-6 and TRBJ1-1; no definite D call. Germline assignment: CDR1 MNHNY and CDR2 SVGAGI (reference sequence). The CDR3 contains 13 residues. V was shortened by 2 bases and J by 5 bases, with 9 bases between the two germline ends. This CDR3 is CASSYEGGTEAFF. CDR3 bases: TGTGCCAGCAGTTACGAGGGAGGGACTGAAGCTTTCTTT.

This chain's CDR3 is CAWSVSGDEQYF. The DNA of the CDR3 is TGTGCCTGGAGTGTATCAGGGGACGAGCAGTACTTC. This chain connects TRBV30 to TRBJ2-7, with D maybe TRBD1 (6 bases). The CDR3 spans 12 residues. From germline, CDR1 is GTSNPN and CDR2 SVGIG (reference sequence). Trimming left V 0 bases short and J 5 bases short, with 8 bases between.

The chain links TRBV14 to TRBJ1-6; D unclear. Germline-derived CDR1 and CDR2 are SGHDN and FVKESK. V lost 2 bases and J 6 bases, leaving 8 bases between the germline ends. The CDR3 is made up of 14 amino acids. For the CDR3, the DNA is TGTGCCAGCAGCCAACGGGGAGGTAATTCACCCCTCCACTTT. Its protein product is CASSQRGGNSPLHF.